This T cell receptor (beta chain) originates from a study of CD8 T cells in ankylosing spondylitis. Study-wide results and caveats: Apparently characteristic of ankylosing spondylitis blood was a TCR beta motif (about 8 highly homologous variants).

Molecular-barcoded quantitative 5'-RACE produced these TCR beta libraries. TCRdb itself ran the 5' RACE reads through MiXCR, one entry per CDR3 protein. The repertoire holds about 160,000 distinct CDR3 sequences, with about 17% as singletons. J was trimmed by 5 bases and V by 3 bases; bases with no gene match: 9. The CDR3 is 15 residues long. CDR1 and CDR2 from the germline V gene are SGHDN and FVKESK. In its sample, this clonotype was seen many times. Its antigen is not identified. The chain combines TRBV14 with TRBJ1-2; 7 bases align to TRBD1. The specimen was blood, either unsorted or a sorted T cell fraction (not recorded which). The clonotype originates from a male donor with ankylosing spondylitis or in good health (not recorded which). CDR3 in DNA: TGTGCCAGCAGCCAGTTTCAAGGGGGCGGTTATGGCTACACCTTC. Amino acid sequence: CASSQFQGGGYGYTF.